Included here is one TCR beta chain sequence, with context. One base away lies a much larger clone, so this may be a sequencing read error. The data were taken from a study of tumor-infiltrating lymphocytes in primary liver carcinoma. A constant-region primer served to make TCR beta cDNA from approximately 490 ng total RNA. Each TCR beta library was derived from three nested multiplex PCR rounds that employed slightly modified ARM-PCR. The first two PCR rounds used TRBV1-TRBV30 forward primers with a C-beta reverse primer, about 10 cycles each. One entry per CDR3 protein results from TCRdb running MiXCR on the multiplex PCR reads. The table has just over 300,000 distinct CDR3 sequences, 45% to 70% seen once. The study extracted blood RNA from unsorted whole blood and also extracted germline DNA. Peripheral blood, 3.5 to 4.5 milliliters, was collected prior to surgery. Per germline, CDR1 LGHNT and CDR2 FRNRAP. The CDR3 sequence is 16 residues long.

This sequence originates from a woman aged 30 to 39 with primary liver carcinoma and hepatitis B virus infection. The chain employs TRBV12-5 and TRBJ2-7; 7 positions agree with TRBD1. Sequenced sample: peripheral blood. The CDR3 protein is CTSGLARQGGSYEQYF. The CDR3, as DNA: TGTACTAGTGGTTTGGCTAGACAGGGTGGCTCCTACGAGCAGTACTTC. Combining the CDR3 with reference TRBV12-5 and TRBJ2-7 gives the whole variable domain DARVTQTPRHKVTEMGQEVTMRCQPILGHNTVFWYRQTMMQGLELLAYFRNRAPLDDSGMPKDRFSAEMPDATLATLKIQPSEPRDSAVYFCTSGLARQGGSYEQYFGPGTRLTVT.